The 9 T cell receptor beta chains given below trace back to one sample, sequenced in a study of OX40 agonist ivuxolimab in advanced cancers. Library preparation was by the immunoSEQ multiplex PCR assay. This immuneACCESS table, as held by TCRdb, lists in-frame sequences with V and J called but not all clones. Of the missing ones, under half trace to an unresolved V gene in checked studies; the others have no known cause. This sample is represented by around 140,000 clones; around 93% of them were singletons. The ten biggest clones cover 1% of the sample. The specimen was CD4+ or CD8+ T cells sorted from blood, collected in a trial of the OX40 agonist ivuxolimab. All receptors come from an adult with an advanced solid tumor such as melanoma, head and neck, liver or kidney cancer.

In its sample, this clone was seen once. CDR3 sequence (DNA): TGTGCCAGTAGCGATACAGGGTTTGCCAACTATGGCTACACCTTC. This gives the protein CASSDTGFANYGYTF. The chain combines TRBV19 with TRBJ1-2; a possible D gene is TRBD1 (6 bases). Trimming took off 6 bases at V and 2 bases at J, with 16 bases between the two ends. The CDR3 totals 15 residues. Per germline, CDR1 LNHDA and CDR2 SQIVND (reference sequence).

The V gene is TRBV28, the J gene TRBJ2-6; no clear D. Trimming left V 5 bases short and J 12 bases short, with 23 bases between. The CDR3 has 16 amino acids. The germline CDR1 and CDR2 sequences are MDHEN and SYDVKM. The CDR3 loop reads CASSPVDAVFNVVLTF. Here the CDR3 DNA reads TGTGCCAGCAGTCCCGTGGACGCAGTCTTCAACGTCGTCCTGACTTTC.

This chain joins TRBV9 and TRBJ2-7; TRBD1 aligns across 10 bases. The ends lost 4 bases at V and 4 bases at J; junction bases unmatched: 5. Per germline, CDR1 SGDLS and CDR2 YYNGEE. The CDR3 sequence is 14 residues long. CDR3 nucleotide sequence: TGTGCCAGCAGCCCGGGACAGGGGTATTACGAGCAGTACTTC. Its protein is CASSPGQGYYEQYF. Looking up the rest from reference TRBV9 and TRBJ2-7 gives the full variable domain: DSGVTQTPKHLITATGQRVTLRCSPRSGDLSVYWYQQSLDQGLQFLIQYYNGEERAKGNILERFSAQQFPDLHSELNLSSLELGDSALYFCASSPGQGYYEQYFGPGTRLTVT.

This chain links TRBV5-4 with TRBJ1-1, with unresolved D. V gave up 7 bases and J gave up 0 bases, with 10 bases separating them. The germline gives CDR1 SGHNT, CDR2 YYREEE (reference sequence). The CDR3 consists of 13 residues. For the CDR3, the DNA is TGTGCCAGCGCCCCCGACCTGAACACTGAAGCTTTCTTT. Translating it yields CASAPDLNTEAFF.

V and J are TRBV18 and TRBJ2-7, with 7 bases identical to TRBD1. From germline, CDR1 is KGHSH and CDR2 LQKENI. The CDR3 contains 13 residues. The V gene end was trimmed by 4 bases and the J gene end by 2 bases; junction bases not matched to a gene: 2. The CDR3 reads CASSQGAPYEQYF. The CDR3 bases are TGTGCCAGCTCACAGGGGGCCCCCTACGAGCAGTACTTC.

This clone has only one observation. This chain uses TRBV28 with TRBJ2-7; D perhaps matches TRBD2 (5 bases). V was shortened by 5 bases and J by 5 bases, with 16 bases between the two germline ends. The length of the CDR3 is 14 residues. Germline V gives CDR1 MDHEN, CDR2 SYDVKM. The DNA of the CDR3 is TGTGCCAGCAGTCCCCTCCGGGGTGTTGACGAGCAGTACTTC. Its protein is CASSPLRGVDEQYF.

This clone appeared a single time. CDR3 amino acids: CASSAGQGRVNQPQHF. The CDR3 DNA reads TGTGCCAGCAGCGCTGGGCAGGGGAGGGTTAATCAGCCCCAGCATTTT. The J gene is TRBJ1-5, the V gene TRBV9; possibly TRBD1 for D (6 bases). The CDR3 runs 16 residues. The germline V and J ends were trimmed by 3 bases and 4 bases, with 17 bases remaining between them. Germline CDR1 SGDLS, CDR2 YYNGEE.

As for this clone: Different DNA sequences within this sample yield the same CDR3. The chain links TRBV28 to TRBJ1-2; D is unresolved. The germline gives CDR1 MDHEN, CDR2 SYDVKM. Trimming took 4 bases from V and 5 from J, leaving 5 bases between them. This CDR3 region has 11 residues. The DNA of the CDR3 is TGTGCCAGCAGTTGGGGATATGGCTACACCTTC. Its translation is CASSWGYGYTF.

The CDR3 bases are TGTGCCAGCAGCCCTACAGCGGCTACAGGGCTCGGCGGCTACACCTTC. This translates into CASSPTAATGLGGYTF. The chain employs TRBV7-3 and TRBJ1-2, with D possibly being TRBD1 (6 bases). Per germline, CDR1 SGHTA and CDR2 FQGTGA. The V and J ends lost 5 bases and 8 bases respectively, with 24 bases between them. This CDR3 spans 16 amino acids.